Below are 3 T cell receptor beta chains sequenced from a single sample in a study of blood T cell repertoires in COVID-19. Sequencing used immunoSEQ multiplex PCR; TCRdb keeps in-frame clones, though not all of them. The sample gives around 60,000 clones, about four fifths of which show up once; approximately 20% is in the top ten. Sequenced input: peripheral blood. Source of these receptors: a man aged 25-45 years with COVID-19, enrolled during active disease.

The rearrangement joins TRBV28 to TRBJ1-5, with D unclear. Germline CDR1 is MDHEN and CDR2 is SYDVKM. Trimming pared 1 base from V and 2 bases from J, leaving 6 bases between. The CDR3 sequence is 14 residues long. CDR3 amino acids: CASSLLSGNQPQHF. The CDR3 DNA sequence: TGTGCCAGCAGTTTATTGTCTGGCAATCAGCCCCAGCATTTT. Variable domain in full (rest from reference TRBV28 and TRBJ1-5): DVKVTQSSRYLVKRTGEKVFLECVQDMDHENMFWYRQDPGLGLRLIYFSYDVKMKEKGDIPEGYSVSREKKERFSLILESASTNQTSMYLCASSLLSGNQPQHFGDGTRLSIL.

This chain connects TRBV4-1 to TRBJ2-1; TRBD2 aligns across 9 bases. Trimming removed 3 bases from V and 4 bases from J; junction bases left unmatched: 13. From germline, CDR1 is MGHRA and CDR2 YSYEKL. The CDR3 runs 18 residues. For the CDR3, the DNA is TGCGCCAGCAGCCACCGGGGACTAGCAGGGCCTTTATACAATGAGCAGTTCTTC. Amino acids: CASSHRGLAGPLYNEQFF.

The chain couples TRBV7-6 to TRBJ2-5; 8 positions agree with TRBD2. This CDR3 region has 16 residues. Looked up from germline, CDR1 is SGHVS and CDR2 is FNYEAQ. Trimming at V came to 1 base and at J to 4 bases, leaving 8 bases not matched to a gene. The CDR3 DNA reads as TGTGCCAGCAGCTTAGGTTCGGCGGGAGGTGGAGAGACCCAGTACTTC. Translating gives CASSLGSAGGGETQYF.